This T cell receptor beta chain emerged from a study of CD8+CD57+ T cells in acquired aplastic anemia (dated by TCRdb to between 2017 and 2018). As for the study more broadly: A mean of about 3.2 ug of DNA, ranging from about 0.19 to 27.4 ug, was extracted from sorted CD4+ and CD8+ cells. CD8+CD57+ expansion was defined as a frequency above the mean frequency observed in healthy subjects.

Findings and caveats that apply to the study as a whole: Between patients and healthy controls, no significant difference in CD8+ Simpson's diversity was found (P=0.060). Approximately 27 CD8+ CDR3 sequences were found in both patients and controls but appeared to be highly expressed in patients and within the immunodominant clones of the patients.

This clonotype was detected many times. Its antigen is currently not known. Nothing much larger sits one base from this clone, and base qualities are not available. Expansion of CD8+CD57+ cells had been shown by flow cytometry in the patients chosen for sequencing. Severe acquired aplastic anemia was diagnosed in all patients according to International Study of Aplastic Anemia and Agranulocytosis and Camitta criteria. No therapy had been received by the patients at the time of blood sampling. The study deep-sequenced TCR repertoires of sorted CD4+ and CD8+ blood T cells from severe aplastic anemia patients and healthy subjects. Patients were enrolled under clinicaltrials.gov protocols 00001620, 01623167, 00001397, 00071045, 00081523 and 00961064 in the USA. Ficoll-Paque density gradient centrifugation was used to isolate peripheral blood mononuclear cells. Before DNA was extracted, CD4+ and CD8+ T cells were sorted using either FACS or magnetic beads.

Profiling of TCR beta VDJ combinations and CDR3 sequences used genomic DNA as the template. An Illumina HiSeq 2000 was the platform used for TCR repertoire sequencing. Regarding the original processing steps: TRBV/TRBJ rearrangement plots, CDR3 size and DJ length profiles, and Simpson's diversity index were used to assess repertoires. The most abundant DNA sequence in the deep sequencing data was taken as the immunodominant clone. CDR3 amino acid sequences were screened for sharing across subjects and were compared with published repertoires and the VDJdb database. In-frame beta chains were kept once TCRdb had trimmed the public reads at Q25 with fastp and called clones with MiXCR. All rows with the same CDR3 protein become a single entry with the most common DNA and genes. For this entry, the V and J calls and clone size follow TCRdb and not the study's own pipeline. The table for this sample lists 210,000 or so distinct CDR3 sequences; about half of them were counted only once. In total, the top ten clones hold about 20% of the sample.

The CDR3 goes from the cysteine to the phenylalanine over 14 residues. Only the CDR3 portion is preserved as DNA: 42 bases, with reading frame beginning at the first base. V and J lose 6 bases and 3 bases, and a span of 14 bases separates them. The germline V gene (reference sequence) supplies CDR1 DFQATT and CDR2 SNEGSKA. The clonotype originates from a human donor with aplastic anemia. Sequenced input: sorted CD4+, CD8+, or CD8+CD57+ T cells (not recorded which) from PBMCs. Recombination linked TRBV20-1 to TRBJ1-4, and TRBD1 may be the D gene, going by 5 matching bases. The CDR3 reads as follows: CSAIGTGSNEKLFF. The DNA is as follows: TGCAGTGCCATTGGGACGGGATCTAATGAAAAACTGTTTTTT.